These 21 T cell receptor beta chains came from one sample sequenced in a study of spatial heterogeneity in lung cancer. Findings and caveats of the study: Tumor mutation count correlated with how many alpha and beta TCRs expanded intratumorally.

Which antigens these TCRs recognize remains unknown. Time point in this sample: sample taken at primary tumor resection. One entry per CDR3 protein, called by TCRdb with MiXCR from the 5' RACE reads. The sample carries some 10,000 distinct CDR3 sequences, under 6.5% recorded once. This specimen consisted of lung tumor tissue, obtained at surgery. The source of these receptors is a male donor with early-stage non-small cell lung cancer.

By share of the sample, this clonotype is large. This chain connects TRBV20-1 to TRBJ1-2, with TRBD1 matching 10 bases. The CDR3 covers 17 residues. J gave up 5 bases and V 1 base, and 13 bases lay outside the gene matches. CDR1 is DFQATT, CDR2 SNEGSKA, per germline (reference sequence). Here the CDR3 reads CSARGNIPGQGFYGYTF. The CDR3, as DNA: TGCAGTGCTAGAGGCAACATCCCGGGACAGGGGTTTTATGGCTACACCTTC.

This clonotype was counted at least ten times. J is TRBJ1-1 and V is TRBV7-2; D perhaps matches TRBD1 (6 bases). Germline values: CDR1 SGHTA, CDR2 FQGNSA. The CDR3 covers 13 residues. The ends were cut back, 2 bases at V and 10 bases at J, with 14 bases in the middle. The CDR3 nucleotides are TGTGCCAGCAGCTTATCTTGGACAGAAAGAGCTTTCTTT. Residues: CASSLSWTERAFF.

This clonotype is deemed medium-sized (0.01 to 0.1%). This chain uses TRBV5-1 with TRBJ2-5, with a possible D match to TRBD1 (6 bases). Germline CDR1 is SGHRS and CDR2 is YFSETQ. V was clipped by 4 bases and J by 5 bases, with 12 bases between them. This CDR3 comprises 13 residues. The CDR3 loop is CASSPGHVETQYF. The DNA of the CDR3 is TGCGCCAGCAGCCCGGGACACGTCGAGACCCAGTACTTC.

The V call is TRBV4-1, the J call TRBJ1-5; 10 bases agree with TRBD1. J gave up 7 bases and V 2 bases, and 5 bases lay outside the gene matches. The CDR3 is 15 residues long. Germline lookup yields CDR1 MGHRA and CDR2 YSYEKL. CDR3 coding DNA: TGCGCCAGCAGCCAAACTAGACAGGGGGCACAGCCCCAGCATTTT. Amino acid sequence: CASSQTRQGAQPQHF.

By sample fraction, this clonotype is medium-sized. This chain joins TRBV12-3 or TRBV12-4 and TRBJ2-1, with 9 positions matching TRBD2. Trimming cost V 4 bases and J 15 bases; bases outside gene matches: 10. The CDR3 is 13 amino acids. CDR3 sequence: CASSSLLAGGVFF. The DNA of the CDR3 is TGTGCCAGCAGTTCCTTATTGGCGGGAGGGGTGTTCTTC.

The table lists this clonotype with many counts. In nucleotides, the CDR3 is TGTGCCACCGAGGGTGGCGGAACCTCCTACAATGAGCAGTTCTTC. Its translation: CATEGGGTSYNEQFF. The chain uses TRBV24-1 and TRBJ2-1; perhaps TRBD2 as D (5 bases). The V end was cut by 9 bases, the J end by 0 bases, with 14 bases between. This CDR3 spans 15 amino acids. CDR1 KGHDR and CDR2 SFDVKD come from the germline V gene.

There are many counts of this clonotype. The chain carries TRBV20-1 and TRBJ1-5; weak D call: TRBD1 (5 bases). The V end lost 5 bases, the J end lost 0 bases, and 14 bases lay between the germline ends. The CDR3 is 15 residues long. Germline V CDR1 and CDR2: DFQATT, SNEGSKA (reference sequence). CDR3 DNA sequence: TGCAGTGCTGGGGGACGGCGATATAGCAATCAGCCCCAGCATTTT. Translation gives CSAGGRRYSNQPQHF.

This clonotype showed up many times. The chain recombines TRBV6-5 with TRBJ1-1, with unresolved D. Trimming removed 8 bases from V and 5 bases from J, with 18 bases in between. In germline, CDR1 is MNHEY, CDR2 SVGAGI. The CDR3 contains 14 residues. The CDR3 loop reads CASRSSGMGTEAFF. CDR3 coding DNA: TGTGCCAGCCGGAGTTCGGGGATGGGGACTGAAGCTTTCTTT.

This clonotype occurred many times. This chain's CDR3 is CASSSWASGGPGELFF. DNA for the CDR3: TGTGCCAGCAGCTCCTGGGCTAGCGGGGGGCCCGGGGAGCTGTTTTTT. The chain employs TRBV7-2 and TRBJ2-2; TRBD2 matches at 11 bases. CDR1 is SGHTA and CDR2 is FQGNSA in the germline V gene. Trimming took 4 bases from V and 6 from J; bases not matched to a gene: 7. This CDR3 has 16 amino acids.

In this sample, this clonotype turned up many times. The chain couples TRBV28 to TRBJ1-3; 9 positions match TRBD1. Germline trimming cut 5 bases from V and 1 base from J; bases unmatched to any gene: 0. The CDR3 extends over 14 amino acids. CDR1 and CDR2 (germline): MDHEN, SYDVKM. CDR3 DNA sequence: TGTGCCAGCAGTGGGACAGGGTCTGGAAACACCATATATTTT. As protein: CASSGTGSGNTIYF.

This clonotype was counted at least ten times. The chain is built from TRBV6-2 or TRBV6-3 and TRBJ2-7, with D unclear. The germline V gene has CDR1 MNHEY and CDR2 SVGEGT. The length of the CDR3 is 16 residues. Trimming took 0 bases from V and 5 from J, leaving 17 bases between them. CDR3 bases: TGTGCCAGCAGTTACTCGATCATAGGACGCCCGGACGAGCAGTACGTC. This sequence encodes CASSYSIIGRPDEQYV.

This clonotype has ten or more counts. This chain connects TRBV5-1 to TRBJ1-1; 7 nucleotides match TRBD1. The CDR3 sequence is 14 residues long. The germline CDR1 and CDR2 sequences are SGHRS and YFSETQ. With V trimmed by 3 bases and J by 4 bases, 6 bases remained unmatched. Here the CDR3 reads CASSSDRVSTEAFF. The CDR3 nucleotides read TGCGCCAGCAGCTCAGACAGGGTATCCACTGAAGCTTTCTTT.

This clonotype was seen at least ten times. The rearrangement uses TRBV10-3 and TRBJ1-1; D not resolved. The CDR3 has 15 residues. Germline V gene sequence: CDR1 ENHRY, CDR2 SYGVKD. V lost 6 bases and J lost 0, with 14 bases in between. The CDR3 nucleotides are TGTGCCATCAGGGACCAGGTGGGAATGAACACTGAAGCTTTCTTT. Protein: CAIRDQVGMNTEAFF.

In its sample, this clonotype was seen many times. V usage is TRBV7-6 and J usage is TRBJ2-3; D remains ambiguous. V shed 5 bases and J shed 8 bases, with 20 bases lying between them. Germline CDR1 SGHVS, CDR2 FNYEAQ. CDR3 length: 15 amino acids. The CDR3 region is CASSLSSLESGTQYF. CDR3 bases: TGTGCCAGCAGCCTCTCATCTTTAGAGTCGGGTACGCAGTATTTT.

This clonotype was seen at least ten times. This chain's CDR3 is CATSGGFDGYTF. In DNA form, the CDR3 reads TGTGCCACCAGTGGTGGGTTCGATGGCTACACCTTC. This sequence joins TRBV24-1 and TRBJ1-2; D gene uncertain. The CDR3 consists of 12 residues. Germline CDR1 is KGHDR and CDR2 is SFDVKD. V dropped 5 bases and J dropped 6 bases, with 9 bases sitting between them.

This clonotype was counted many times. The V call is TRBV7-7, the J call TRBJ2-3, with 7 bases lining up with TRBD2. Per the germline V gene, CDR1 is SSHAT and CDR2 is FNYEAQ (reference sequence). The CDR3 spans 15 residues. The trim removed 5 bases at V and 5 bases at J, leaving 10 bases unmatched. Here the CDR3 reads CASSRLAGVGDTQYF. The CDR3 bases are TGTGCCAGCAGCCGCCTCGCGGGAGTGGGAGATACGCAGTATTTT.

This clonotype has ten or more counts. J is TRBJ1-6 and V is TRBV7-2; D call uncertain. CDR3 size: 18 residues. Trimming stripped 1 base from V and 1 base from J, with 14 bases between. CDR1 and CDR2 (germline): SGHTA, FQGNSA. The CDR3 DNA reads TGTGCCAGCAGCTTAGATCAAAGACTCCGATCCTATAATTCACCCCTCCACTTT. Its translation: CASSLDQRLRSYNSPLHF.

The table lists this clonotype with many counts. This rearrangement joins TRBV19 to TRBJ2-3, with 9 positions matching TRBD2. The V and J ends lost 6 bases and 2 bases, in that order; junction bases with no gene match: 0. The germline V gene encodes CDR1 LNHDA and CDR2 SQIVND (reference sequence). The CDR3 is 13 amino acids. The CDR3 here is CASRGLATDTQYF. The DNA for the CDR3 is TGTGCCAGTAGGGGACTAGCCACAGATACGCAGTATTTT.

This clonotype was recorded many times. The chain employs TRBV7-2 and TRBJ2-5; 7 nucleotides match TRBD2. CDR1 and CDR2 from the germline V gene are SGHTA and FQGNSA. Trimming removed 5 bases from V and 3 bases from J; junction bases left unmatched: 6. The CDR3 spans 14 residues. The CDR3 is CASSTSRGEETQYF. CDR3 bases: TGTGCCAGCAGCACTAGTCGGGGGGAAGAGACCCAGTACTTC.

This chain connects TRBV5-1 to TRBJ1-1, with D maybe TRBD1 (6 bases). The germline V and J ends were trimmed by 3 bases and 6 bases, with 15 bases remaining between them. The CDR3 covers 14 residues. Germline V CDR1 and CDR2: SGHRS, YFSETQ. The CDR3 is CASSSYRGGAEAFF. CDR3 nucleotide sequence: TGCGCCAGCAGCTCCTACCGTGGGGGCGCTGAAGCTTTCTTT.

This clonotype was observed many times. V usage is TRBV7-6 and J usage is TRBJ1-3; possible D gene TRBD1, 6 bases. The CDR3 loop spans 17 amino acids. Trimming removed 5 bases from V and 2 bases from J, with 19 bases in between. Looked up from germline, CDR1 is SGHVS and CDR2 is FNYEAQ. In nucleotides, the CDR3 is TGTGCCAGCAGCCCGTATCCAGGGGAGGGAGCTGGAAACACCATATATTTT. It is translated as CASSPYPGEGAGNTIYF.